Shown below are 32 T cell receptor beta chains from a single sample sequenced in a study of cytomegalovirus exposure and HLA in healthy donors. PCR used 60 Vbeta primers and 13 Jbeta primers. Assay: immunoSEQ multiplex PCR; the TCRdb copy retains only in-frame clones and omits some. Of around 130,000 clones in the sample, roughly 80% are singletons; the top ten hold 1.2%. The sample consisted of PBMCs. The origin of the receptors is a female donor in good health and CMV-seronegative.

The CDR3 is CASSLGRAGGSYEQYF. CDR3 nucleotides: TGCGCCAGCAGCTTAGGAAGGGCGGGGGGATCTTACGAGCAGTACTTC. The chain joins TRBV4-1 to TRBJ2-7; 8 nucleotides line up with TRBD2. V lost 5 bases to trimming and J lost 4 bases; unmatched junction nucleotides: 13. CDR3 size: 16 residues. Germline values: CDR1 MGHRA, CDR2 YSYEKL.

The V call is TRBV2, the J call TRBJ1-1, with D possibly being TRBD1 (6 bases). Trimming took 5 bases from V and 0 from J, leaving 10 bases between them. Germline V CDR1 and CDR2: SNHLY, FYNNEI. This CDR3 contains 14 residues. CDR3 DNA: TGTGCCAGCAGTCGGACAGTATTGAACACTGAAGCTTTCTTT. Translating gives CASSRTVLNTEAFF.

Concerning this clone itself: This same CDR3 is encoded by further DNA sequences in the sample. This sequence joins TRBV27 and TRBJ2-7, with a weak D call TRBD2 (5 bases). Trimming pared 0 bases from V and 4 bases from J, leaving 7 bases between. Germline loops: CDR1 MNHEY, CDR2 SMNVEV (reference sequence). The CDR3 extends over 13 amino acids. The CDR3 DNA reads TGTGCCAGCAGTTTATCGTCGGGATACGAGCAGTACTTC. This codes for CASSLSSGYEQYF.

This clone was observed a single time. The CDR3 loop reads CASIRGPLGNQPQHF. The CDR3 bases are TGTGCCAGCATCAGGGGGCCGTTAGGCAATCAGCCCCAGCATTTT. The rearrangement links TRBV2 to TRBJ1-5, with 8 bases matching TRBD1. This CDR3 is 15 amino acids long. V lost 7 bases, J lost 2 bases, and 7 bases stayed unmatched. The germline V gene has CDR1 SNHLY and CDR2 FYNNEI.

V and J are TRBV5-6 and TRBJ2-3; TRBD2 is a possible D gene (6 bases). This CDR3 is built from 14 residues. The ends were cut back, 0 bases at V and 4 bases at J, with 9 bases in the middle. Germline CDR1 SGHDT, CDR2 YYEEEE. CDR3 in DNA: TGTGCCAGCAGCTTGGCGGGAGACGCAGATACGCAGTATTTT. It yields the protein CASSLAGDADTQYF.

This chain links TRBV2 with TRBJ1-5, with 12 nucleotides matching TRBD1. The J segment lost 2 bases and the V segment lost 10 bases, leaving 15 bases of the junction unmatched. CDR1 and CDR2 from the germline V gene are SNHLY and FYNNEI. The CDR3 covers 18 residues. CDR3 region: CAISIGTGGAARNQPQHF. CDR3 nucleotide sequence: TGTGCCATTTCCATCGGGACAGGGGGCGCCGCACGCAATCAGCCCCAGCATTTT.

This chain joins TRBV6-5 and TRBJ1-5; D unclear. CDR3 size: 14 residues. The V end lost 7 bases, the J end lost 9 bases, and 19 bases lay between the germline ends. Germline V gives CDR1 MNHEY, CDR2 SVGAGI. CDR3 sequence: CASTTRQAAGPQHF. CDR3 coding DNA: TGTGCCAGCACTACCCGCCAGGCAGCGGGGCCCCAGCATTTT.

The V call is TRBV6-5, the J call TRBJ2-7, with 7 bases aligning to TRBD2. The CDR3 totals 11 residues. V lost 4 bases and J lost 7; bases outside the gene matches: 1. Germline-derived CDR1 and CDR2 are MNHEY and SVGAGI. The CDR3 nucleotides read TGTGCCAGCAGTTGGGGGGGGGAGCAGTACTTC. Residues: CASSWGGEQYF.

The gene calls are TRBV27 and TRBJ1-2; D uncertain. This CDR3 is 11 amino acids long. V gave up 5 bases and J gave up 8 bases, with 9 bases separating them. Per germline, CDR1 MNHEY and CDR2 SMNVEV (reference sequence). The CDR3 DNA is TGTGCCAGCAGTCCCGGTTGGGGCTACACCTTC. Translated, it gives CASSPGWGYTF.

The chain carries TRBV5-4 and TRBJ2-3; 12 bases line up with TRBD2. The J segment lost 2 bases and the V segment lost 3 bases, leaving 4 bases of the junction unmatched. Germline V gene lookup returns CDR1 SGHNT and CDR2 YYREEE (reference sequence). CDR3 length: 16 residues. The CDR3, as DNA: TGTGCCAGCAGCTCCAGGACTAGCGGGAACACAGATACGCAGTATTTT. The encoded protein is CASSSRTSGNTDTQYF.

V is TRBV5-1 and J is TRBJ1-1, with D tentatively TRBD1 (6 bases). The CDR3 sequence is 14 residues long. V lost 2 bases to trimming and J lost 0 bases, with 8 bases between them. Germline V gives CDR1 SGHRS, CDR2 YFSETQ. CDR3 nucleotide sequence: TGCGCCAGCAGCTTTCAGGGGATGAACACTGAAGCTTTCTTT. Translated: CASSFQGMNTEAFF.

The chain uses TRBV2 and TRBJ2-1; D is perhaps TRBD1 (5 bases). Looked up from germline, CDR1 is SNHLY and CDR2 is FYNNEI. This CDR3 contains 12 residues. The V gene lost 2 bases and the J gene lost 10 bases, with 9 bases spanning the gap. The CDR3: CASSEFRTEQFF. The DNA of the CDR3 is TGTGCCAGCAGTGAATTTAGGACAGAGCAGTTCTTC.

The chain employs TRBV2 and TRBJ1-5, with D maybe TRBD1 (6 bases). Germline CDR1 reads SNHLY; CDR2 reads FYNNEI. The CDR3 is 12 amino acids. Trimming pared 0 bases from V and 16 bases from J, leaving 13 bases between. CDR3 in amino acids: CASSEAQQGYHF. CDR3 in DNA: TGTGCCAGCAGTGAAGCGCAACAGGGCTACCATTTT.

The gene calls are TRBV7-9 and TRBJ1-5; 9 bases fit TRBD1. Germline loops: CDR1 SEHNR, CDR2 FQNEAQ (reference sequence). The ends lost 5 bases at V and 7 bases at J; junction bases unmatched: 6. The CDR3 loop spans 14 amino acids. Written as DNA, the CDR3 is TGTGCCAGCAGCCCAACAGGGGGCGGGCAGCCCCAGCATTTT. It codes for CASSPTGGGQPQHF.

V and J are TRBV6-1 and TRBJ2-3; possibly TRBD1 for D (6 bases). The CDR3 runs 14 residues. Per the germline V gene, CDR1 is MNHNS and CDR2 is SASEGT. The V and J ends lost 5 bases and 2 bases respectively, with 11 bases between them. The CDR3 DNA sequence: TGTGCCAGCAGTTCACAGGGACCCACAGATACGCAGTATTTT. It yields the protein CASSSQGPTDTQYF.

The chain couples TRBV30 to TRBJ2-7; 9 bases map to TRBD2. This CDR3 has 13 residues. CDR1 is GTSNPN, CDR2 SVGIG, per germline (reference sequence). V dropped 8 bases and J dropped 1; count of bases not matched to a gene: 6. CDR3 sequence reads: CAATSGWSYEQYF. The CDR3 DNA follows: TGTGCCGCTACTAGCGGGTGGTCCTACGAGCAGTACTTC.

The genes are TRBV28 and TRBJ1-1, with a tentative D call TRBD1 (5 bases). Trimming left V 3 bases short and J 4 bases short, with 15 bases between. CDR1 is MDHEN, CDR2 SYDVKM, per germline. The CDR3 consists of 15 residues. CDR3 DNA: TGTGCCAGCAGTTTCCGTGGGGGGTTCGGCACTGAAGCTTTCTTT. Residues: CASSFRGGFGTEAFF.

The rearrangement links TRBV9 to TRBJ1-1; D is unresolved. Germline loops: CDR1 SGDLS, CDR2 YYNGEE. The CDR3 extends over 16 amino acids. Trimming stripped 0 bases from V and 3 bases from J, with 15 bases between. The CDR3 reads CASSVDGAGSDTEAFF. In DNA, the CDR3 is TGTGCCAGCAGCGTAGATGGCGCAGGCTCGGACACTGAAGCTTTCTTT.

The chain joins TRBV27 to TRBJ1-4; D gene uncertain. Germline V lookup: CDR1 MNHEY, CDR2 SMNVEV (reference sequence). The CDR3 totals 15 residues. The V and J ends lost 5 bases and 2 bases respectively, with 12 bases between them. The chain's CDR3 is CASSAGWATNEKLFF. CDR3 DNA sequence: TGTGCCAGCAGTGCGGGTTGGGCGACTAATGAAAAACTGTTTTTT. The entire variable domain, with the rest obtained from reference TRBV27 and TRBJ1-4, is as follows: EAQVTQNPRYLITVTGKKLTVTCSQNMNHEYMSWYRQDPGLGLRQIYYSMNVEVTDKGDVPEGYKVSRKEKRNFPLILESPSPNQTSLYFCASSAGWATNEKLFFGSGTQLSVL.

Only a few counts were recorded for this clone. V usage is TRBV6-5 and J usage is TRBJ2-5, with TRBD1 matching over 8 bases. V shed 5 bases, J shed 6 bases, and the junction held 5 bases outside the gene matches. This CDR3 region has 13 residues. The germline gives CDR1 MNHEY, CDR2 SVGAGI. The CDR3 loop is CASSLRGQKTQYF. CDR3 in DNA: TGTGCCAGCAGTCTCAGGGGGCAAAAGACCCAGTACTTC.

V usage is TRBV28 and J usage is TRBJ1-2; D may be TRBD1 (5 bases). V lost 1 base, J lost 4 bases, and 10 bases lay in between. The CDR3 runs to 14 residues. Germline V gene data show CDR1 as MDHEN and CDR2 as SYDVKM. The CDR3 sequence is CASSLSGVVYGYTF. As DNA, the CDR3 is TGTGCCAGCAGTTTATCGGGGGTGGTCTATGGCTACACCTTC.

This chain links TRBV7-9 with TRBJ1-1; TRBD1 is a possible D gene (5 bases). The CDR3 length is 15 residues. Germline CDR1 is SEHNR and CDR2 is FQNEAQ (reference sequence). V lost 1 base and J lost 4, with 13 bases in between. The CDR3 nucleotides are TGTGCCAGCAGCTTAGGAAAAGTGGGGGGCACTGAAGCTTTCTTT. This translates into CASSLGKVGGTEAFF.

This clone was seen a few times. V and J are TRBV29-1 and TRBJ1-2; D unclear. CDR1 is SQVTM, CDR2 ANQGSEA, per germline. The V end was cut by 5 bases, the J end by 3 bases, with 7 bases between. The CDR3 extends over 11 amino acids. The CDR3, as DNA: TGCAGCGTTTCCCGGGACTATGGCTACACCTTC. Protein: CSVSRDYGYTF. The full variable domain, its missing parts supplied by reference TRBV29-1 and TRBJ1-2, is SAVISQKPSRDICQRGTSLTIQCQVDSQVTMMFWYRQQPGQSLTLIATANQGSEATYESGFVIDKFPISRPNLTFSTLTVSNMSPEDSSIYLCSVSRDYGYTFGSGTRLTVV.

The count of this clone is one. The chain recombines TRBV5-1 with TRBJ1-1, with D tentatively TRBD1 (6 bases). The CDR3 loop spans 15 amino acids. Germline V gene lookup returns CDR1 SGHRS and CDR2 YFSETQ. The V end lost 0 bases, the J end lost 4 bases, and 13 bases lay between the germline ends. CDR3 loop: CASSLGTGILTEAFF. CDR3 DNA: TGCGCCAGCAGCTTGGGTACAGGGATACTCACTGAAGCTTTCTTT.

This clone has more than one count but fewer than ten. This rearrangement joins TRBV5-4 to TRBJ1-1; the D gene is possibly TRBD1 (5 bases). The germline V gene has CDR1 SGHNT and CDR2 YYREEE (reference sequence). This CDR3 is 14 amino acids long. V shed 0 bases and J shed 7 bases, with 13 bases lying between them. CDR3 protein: CASSLGAGVSEAFF. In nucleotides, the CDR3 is TGTGCCAGCAGCTTGGGGGCGGGGGTTAGTGAAGCTTTCTTT. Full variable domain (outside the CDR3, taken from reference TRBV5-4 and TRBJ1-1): ETGVTQSPTHLIKTRGQQVTLRCSSQSGHNTVSWYQQALGQGPQFIFQYYREEENGRGNFPPRFSGLQFPNYSSELNVNALELDDSALYLCASSLGAGVSEAFFGQGTRLTVV.

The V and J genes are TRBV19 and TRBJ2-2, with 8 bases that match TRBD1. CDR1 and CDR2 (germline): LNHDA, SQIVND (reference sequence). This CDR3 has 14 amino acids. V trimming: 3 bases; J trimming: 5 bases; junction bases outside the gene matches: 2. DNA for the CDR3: TGTGCCAGTAGTATCACAGGGGGTACCGGGGAGCTGTTTTTT. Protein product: CASSITGGTGELFF.

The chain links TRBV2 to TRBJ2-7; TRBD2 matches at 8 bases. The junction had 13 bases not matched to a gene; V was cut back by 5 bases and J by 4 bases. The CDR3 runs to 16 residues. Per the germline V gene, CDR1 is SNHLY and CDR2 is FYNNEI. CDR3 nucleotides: TGTGCCAGCAGTCCTAAGTGGGGCGGGAGGACGTACGAGCAGTACTTC. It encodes CASSPKWGGRTYEQYF.

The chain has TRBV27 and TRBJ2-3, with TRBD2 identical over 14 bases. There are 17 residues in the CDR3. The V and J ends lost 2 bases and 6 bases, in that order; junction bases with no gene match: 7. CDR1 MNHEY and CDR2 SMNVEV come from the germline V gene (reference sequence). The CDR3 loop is CASSLLETSGRADTQYF. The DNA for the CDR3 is TGTGCCAGCAGTTTACTGGAGACTAGCGGGAGGGCGGATACGCAGTATTTT.

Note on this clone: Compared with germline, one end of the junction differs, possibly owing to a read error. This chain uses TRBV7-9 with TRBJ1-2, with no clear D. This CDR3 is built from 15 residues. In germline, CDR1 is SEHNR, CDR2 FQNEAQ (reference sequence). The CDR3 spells CSSSLDRLANYGYTF. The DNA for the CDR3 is TGTTCCAGCAGCTTAGATCGGCTAGCTAACTATGGCTACACCTTC.

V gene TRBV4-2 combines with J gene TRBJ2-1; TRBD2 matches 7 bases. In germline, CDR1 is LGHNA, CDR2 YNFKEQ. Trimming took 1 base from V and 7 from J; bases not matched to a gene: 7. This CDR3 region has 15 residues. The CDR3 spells CASSQAARGGNEQFF. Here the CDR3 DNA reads TGTGCCAGCAGCCAAGCCGCTAGGGGAGGGAATGAGCAGTTCTTC.

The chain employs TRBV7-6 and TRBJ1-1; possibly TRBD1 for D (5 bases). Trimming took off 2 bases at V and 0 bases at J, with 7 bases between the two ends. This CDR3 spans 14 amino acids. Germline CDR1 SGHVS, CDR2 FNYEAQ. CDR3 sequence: CASSLLQVNTEAFF. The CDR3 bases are TGTGCCAGCAGCTTATTACAGGTGAACACTGAAGCTTTCTTT. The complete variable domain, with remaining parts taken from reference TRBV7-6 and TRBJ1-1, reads GAGVSQSPRYKVTKRGQDVALRCDPISGHVSLYWYRQALGQGPEFLTYFNYEAQQDKSGLPNDRFSAERPEGSISTLTIQRTEQRDSAMYRCASSLLQVNTEAFFGQGTRLTVV.

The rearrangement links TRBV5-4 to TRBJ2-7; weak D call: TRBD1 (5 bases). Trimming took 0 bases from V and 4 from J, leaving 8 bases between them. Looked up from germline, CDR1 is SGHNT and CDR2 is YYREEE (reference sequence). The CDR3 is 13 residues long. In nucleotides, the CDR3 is TGTGCCAGCAGCTTGGGCAGGGCGTACGAGCAGTACTTC. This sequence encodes CASSLGRAYEQYF. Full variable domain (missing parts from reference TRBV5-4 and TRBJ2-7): ETGVTQSPTHLIKTRGQQVTLRCSSQSGHNTVSWYQQALGQGPQFIFQYYREEENGRGNFPPRFSGLQFPNYSSELNVNALELDDSALYLCASSLGRAYEQYFGPGTRLTVT.